Sequencing of this T cell receptor beta chain was carried out in a study of response to subunit inactivated influenza vaccine. A remark on this clonotype: The antigen is undetermined.

TCRdb used MiXCR to reprocess the RT-PCR reads, holding one entry per CDR3 protein. Of more than 700,000 distinct CDR3 sequences listed, around 20% are singletons. The study, taken as a whole, reports: Authors suggested seasonal influenza vaccinations each recruit few new T cells.

The CDR3 extends over 13 amino acids. Germline V gives CDR1 ENHRY, CDR2 SYGVKD. The V and J ends lost 8 bases and 2 bases, in that order; junction bases with no gene match: 3. Sequences were derived from PBMCs from blood, sampled less than 6 days after vaccination. This clonotype was sampled from a man aged 45-60 years who received an inactivated influenza vaccine. The chain combines TRBV10-3 with TRBJ2-3; 8 bases map to TRBD1. This chain's CDR3 is CAISTGDTDTQYF. For the CDR3, the DNA is TGTGCCATCTCGACAGGGGACACAGATACGCAGTATTTT.